Given below is one T cell receptor (beta chain) in context. Its antigen is not identified. This specimen belongs to a study of T cell responses to AZD1222 COVID-19 vaccine. The CDR3 is 15 residues long. Per germline, CDR1 LNHDA and CDR2 SQIVND (reference sequence). Trimming cost V 5 bases and J 1 base, with 12 bases left between them. Sequencing was performed with immunoSEQ multiplex PCR; in TCRdb, only in-frame clones are kept and a portion is missing. The table has roughly 160,000 clones, roughly 92% seen once. Study-level findings and limits: Two AZD1222 administrations were followed by greater Spike-specific TCR breadth and depth. The reported proportion of spike-specific TCRs targeting unmutated variant regions was nearly half. Vaccine-related CD4 TCRs covered spike, predominating at 160-218 and 743-854.

This TCR was sampled from an adult in good health. Sequencing was performed on peripheral blood, taken on day 0 of AZD1222 vaccination. This chain uses TRBV19 with TRBJ1-5, with D possibly TRBD1 on 6 matching bases. This chain's CDR3 is CASSSQGRSNQPQHF. The CDR3 DNA reads TGTGCCAGTAGTTCACAGGGTAGGAGCAATCAGCCCCAGCATTTT.